This is a list of T cell receptor beta chains from one sample in a study of blood T cell repertoires in COVID-19. Clones were read by immunoSEQ multiplex PCR, and TCRdb kept only the in-frame ones, dropping some. Found here are 60,000 to 75,000 clones, 87% of them singletons; the top ten hold approximately 19%. Material: peripheral blood. The receptors were sampled from a woman aged 80 or older with acute or convalescent COVID-19. The CDR3 runs from the conserved cysteine through the conserved F or W. The order of the fields is clone size, J gene, V gene, D gene, CDR3 protein, CDR3 DNA. A D gene is named only where the DNA matches it firmly. Only some rows state a clone size, as once, few, many or a class for expanded clones.

clone_size: .
j_call: TRBJ1-2
v_call: TRBV9
d_call: .
cdr3_aa: CASSPTQAPYGYTF
cdr3_nt: TGTGCCAGCAGCCCCACGCAGGCTCCGTATGGCTACACCTTC

clone_size: .
j_call: TRBJ1-3
v_call: TRBV28
d_call: TRBD1
cdr3_aa: CASKMGQLNSGNTIYF
cdr3_nt: TGTGCCAGCAAAATGGGACAGTTAAACTCTGGAAACACCATATATTTT

clone_size: .
j_call: TRBJ1-2
v_call: TRBV28
d_call: TRBD1
cdr3_aa: CASSLAKTGFYGYTF
cdr3_nt: TGTGCCAGCAGTTTGGCTAAGACAGGGTTCTATGGCTACACCTTC

clone_size: .
j_call: TRBJ2-3
v_call: TRBV7-2
d_call: TRBD2
cdr3_aa: CASSTGLAGDTQYF
cdr3_nt: TGTGCCAGCAGCACGGGACTAGCGGGAGATACGCAGTATTTT

clone_size: .
j_call: TRBJ1-2
v_call: TRBV7-2
d_call: .
cdr3_aa: CASSLWQSRGYTF
cdr3_nt: TGTGCCAGCAGCTTATGGCAGTCTAGGGGCTACACCTTC

clone_size: .
j_call: TRBJ2-3
v_call: TRBV5-1
d_call: .
cdr3_aa: CASSPLVKDTQYF
cdr3_nt: TGCGCCAGCAGTCCTCTAGTCAAAGATACGCAGTATTTT

clone_size: few
j_call: TRBJ2-7
v_call: TRBV7-7
d_call: .
cdr3_aa: CASSLRQQKHSYEQYF
cdr3_nt: TGTGCCAGCAGCTTACGACAGCAGAAACACTCCTACGAGCAGTACTTC

clone_size: .
j_call: TRBJ2-7
v_call: TRBV3-1/TRBV3-2
d_call: .
cdr3_aa: CASSQSGLYEQYF
cdr3_nt: TGTGCCAGCAGCCAAAGCGGGCTCTACGAGCAGTACTTC

clone_size: .
j_call: TRBJ1-2
v_call: TRBV5-1
d_call: TRBD1
cdr3_aa: CASSLVGGSGYTF
cdr3_nt: TGCGCCAGCAGCTTGGTAGGGGGCTCTGGCTACACCTTC

clone_size: few
j_call: TRBJ1-3
v_call: TRBV27
d_call: .
cdr3_aa: CASREGSGNTIYF
cdr3_nt: TGTGCCAGCAGGGAGGGTTCTGGAAACACCATATATTTT

clone_size: .
j_call: TRBJ2-3
v_call: TRBV2
d_call: TRBD1
cdr3_aa: CASSGTGGYTDTQYF
cdr3_nt: TGTGCCAGCAGTGGGACAGGGGGCTACACAGATACGCAGTATTTT

clone_size: once
j_call: TRBJ2-2
v_call: TRBV18
d_call: TRBD1
cdr3_aa: CASSPPGTGMWAGELFF
cdr3_nt: TGTGCCAGCTCACCACCTGGGACAGGGATGTGGGCCGGGGAGCTGTTTTTT

clone_size: .
j_call: TRBJ2-7
v_call: TRBV6-5
d_call: .
cdr3_aa: CASTLDRSSGEQYF
cdr3_nt: TGTGCCAGCACCCTCGACAGGTCCTCTGGTGAGCAGTACTTC

clone_size: .
j_call: TRBJ2-5
v_call: TRBV5-4
d_call: TRBD2
cdr3_aa: CASRSGGRETQYF
cdr3_nt: TGTGCCAGCAGGTCGGGGGGGCGAGAGACCCAGTACTTC

clone_size: .
j_call: TRBJ2-2
v_call: TRBV5-4
d_call: TRBD1
cdr3_aa: CASSPLDRATGELFF
cdr3_nt: TGTGCCAGCAGCCCCCTGGACAGGGCCACCGGGGAGCTGTTTTTT

clone_size: .
j_call: TRBJ1-5
v_call: TRBV6-2/TRBV6-3
d_call: .
cdr3_aa: CASSAYGQNQPQHF
cdr3_nt: TGTGCCAGCAGTGCCTACGGTCAAAATCAGCCCCAGCATTTT

clone_size: .
j_call: TRBJ2-3
v_call: TRBV7-3
d_call: TRBD2
cdr3_aa: CASSLTRPGGRAADTQYF
cdr3_nt: TGTGCCAGCAGCTTAACCCGGCCGGGCGGGAGGGCAGCAGATACGCAGTATTTT

clone_size: .
j_call: TRBJ2-7
v_call: TRBV28
d_call: TRBD1
cdr3_aa: CASSTRGKGVLAYEQYF
cdr3_nt: TGTGCCAGCAGCACCAGGGGGAAGGGGGTTCTAGCCTACGAGCAGTACTTC

clone_size: .
j_call: TRBJ2-1
v_call: TRBV5-1
d_call: .
cdr3_aa: CASSFAAGFSYNEQFF
cdr3_nt: TGCGCCAGCAGCTTTGCGGCGGGTTTTTCCTACAATGAGCAGTTCTTC

clone_size: .
j_call: TRBJ1-1
v_call: TRBV10-2
d_call: TRBD1
cdr3_aa: CASSDGQGQAFF
cdr3_nt: TGCGCCAGCAGCGACGGACAGGGGCAAGCTTTCTTT

clone_size: .
j_call: TRBJ1-1
v_call: TRBV10-3
d_call: .
cdr3_aa: CAIRSDTEAFF
cdr3_nt: TGTGCCATCAGGAGCGACACTGAAGCTTTCTTT

clone_size: .
j_call: TRBJ1-6
v_call: TRBV2
d_call: .
cdr3_aa: CATLLQGGKNSPLHF
cdr3_nt: TGTGCCACCTTGTTACAGGGCGGAAAGAATTCACCCCTCCACTTT

clone_size: .
j_call: TRBJ2-7
v_call: TRBV7-2
d_call: .
cdr3_aa: CASSLSGRRYEQYF
cdr3_nt: TGTGCCAGCAGCTTAAGCGGCAGGAGATACGAGCAGTACTTC

clone_size: .
j_call: TRBJ1-2
v_call: TRBV21-1
d_call: .
cdr3_aa: CASSAKTPLGVVIYGYTF
cdr3_nt: TGTGCCAGCAGCGCGAAGACCCCCCTGGGAGTGGTCATTTATGGCTACACCTTC

clone_size: .
j_call: TRBJ1-4
v_call: TRBV6-5
d_call: .
cdr3_aa: CASSYSPGVGEKLFF
cdr3_nt: TGTGCCAGCAGTTACTCTCCAGGGGTGGGTGAAAAACTGTTTTTT

clone_size: .
j_call: TRBJ1-5
v_call: TRBV28
d_call: .
cdr3_aa: CASSLGRVQGGNQPQHF
cdr3_nt: TGTGCCAGCAGTCTGGGTAGGGTTCAGGGCGGCAATCAGCCCCAGCATTTT

clone_size: .
j_call: TRBJ1-4
v_call: TRBV27
d_call: TRBD1
cdr3_aa: CASRGDRGSEKLFF
cdr3_nt: TGTGCCAGCAGGGGGGACAGGGGTTCTGAAAAACTGTTTTTT

clone_size: .
j_call: TRBJ1-4
v_call: TRBV4-1
d_call: .
cdr3_aa: CASSSRDYGEKLFF
cdr3_nt: TGCGCCAGCAGCTCACGGGATTATGGAGAAAAACTGTTTTTT

clone_size: many
j_call: TRBJ2-1
v_call: TRBV13
d_call: .
cdr3_aa: CASSLGQDNEQFF
cdr3_nt: TGTGCCAGCAGCTTAGGACAGGACAATGAGCAGTTCTTC

clone_size: once
j_call: TRBJ2-7
v_call: TRBV6-4
d_call: .
cdr3_aa: CASRSDEQYF
cdr3_nt: TGTGCCAGCAGGTCGGACGAGCAGTACTTC

clone_size: .
j_call: TRBJ1-2
v_call: TRBV27
d_call: TRBD1
cdr3_aa: CASSPGTGGFYGYTF
cdr3_nt: TGTGCCAGCAGCCCCGGGACAGGTGGTTTTTATGGCTACACCTTC

clone_size: .
j_call: TRBJ2-1
v_call: TRBV5-1
d_call: TRBD1
cdr3_aa: CASSGTGTVNYNEQFF
cdr3_nt: TGCGCCAGCAGCGGCACCGGGACAGTAAATTACAATGAGCAGTTCTTC

clone_size: .
j_call: TRBJ2-1
v_call: TRBV3-1/TRBV3-2
d_call: .
cdr3_aa: CASSQDSPWFPHNEQFF
cdr3_nt: TGTGCCAGCAGCCAAGACTCCCCATGGTTCCCACATAATGAGCAGTTCTTC

clone_size: .
j_call: TRBJ1-6
v_call: TRBV7-2
d_call: .
cdr3_aa: CASSLQGYNSPLHF
cdr3_nt: TGTGCCAGCAGCTTACAGGGGTATAATTCACCCCTCCACTTT

clone_size: .
j_call: TRBJ1-2
v_call: TRBV4-1
d_call: TRBD1
cdr3_aa: CASSPRGQGGYGYTF
cdr3_nt: TGCGCCAGCAGCCCCCGGGGACAGGGAGGGTATGGCTACACCTTC

clone_size: .
j_call: TRBJ2-3
v_call: TRBV28
d_call: TRBD2
cdr3_aa: CASSFQTSGTDTQYF
cdr3_nt: TGTGCCAGCAGTTTCCAGACTAGCGGTACAGATACGCAGTATTTT

clone_size: .
j_call: TRBJ1-1
v_call: TRBV5-4
d_call: .
cdr3_aa: CASSPQGPGEAFF
cdr3_nt: TGTGCCAGCAGCCCCCAGGGGCCAGGTGAAGCTTTCTTT

clone_size: .
j_call: TRBJ2-1
v_call: TRBV6-2/TRBV6-3
d_call: TRBD1
cdr3_aa: CASSYSGRGLPDEQFF
cdr3_nt: TGTGCCAGCAGTTACTCTGGAAGGGGGCTGCCTGATGAGCAGTTCTTC

clone_size: .
j_call: TRBJ1-6
v_call: TRBV3-1/TRBV3-2
d_call: .
cdr3_aa: CASRGVDNSPLHF
cdr3_nt: TGTGCCAGCAGGGGAGTGGATAATTCACCCCTCCACTTT

clone_size: .
j_call: TRBJ1-1
v_call: TRBV4-1
d_call: .
cdr3_aa: CASSSADPTAGAFF
cdr3_nt: TGCGCCAGCAGCTCGGCCGACCCCACGGCAGGGGCTTTCTTT

clone_size: once
j_call: TRBJ2-1
v_call: TRBV27
d_call: .
cdr3_aa: CASSLGWRTNEQFF
cdr3_nt: TGTGCCAGCAGTTTAGGGTGGCGGACAAATGAGCAGTTCTTC

clone_size: .
j_call: TRBJ1-2
v_call: TRBV6-6
d_call: .
cdr3_aa: CASIHRTDSNYGYTF
cdr3_nt: TGTGCCAGCATCCATAGGACAGACTCTAACTATGGCTACACCTTC

clone_size: few
j_call: TRBJ2-1
v_call: TRBV5-1
d_call: TRBD2
cdr3_aa: CASRVGLAGGYNEQFF
cdr3_nt: TGCGCCAGCAGAGTGGGACTAGCGGGGGGCTACAATGAGCAGTTCTTC

clone_size: .
j_call: TRBJ1-1
v_call: TRBV7-9
d_call: .
cdr3_aa: CASSFGGENTEAFF
cdr3_nt: TGTGCCAGCAGCTTCGGGGGAGAGAACACTGAAGCTTTCTTT

clone_size: .
j_call: TRBJ2-3
v_call: TRBV5-1
d_call: TRBD2
cdr3_aa: CASSAGTTTTDTQYF
cdr3_nt: TGCGCCAGCAGCGCCGGGACTACCACCACAGATACGCAGTATTTT

clone_size: once
j_call: TRBJ1-2
v_call: TRBV7-8
d_call: .
cdr3_aa: CASSLAADYGYTF
cdr3_nt: TGTGCCAGCAGCTTAGCCGCAGACTATGGCTACACCTTC

clone_size: once
j_call: TRBJ2-7
v_call: TRBV12-3/TRBV12-4
d_call: .
cdr3_aa: CASSTRTVYEQYF
cdr3_nt: TGTGCCAGCAGTACACGGACAGTATACGAGCAGTACTTC

clone_size: .
j_call: TRBJ1-2
v_call: TRBV28
d_call: TRBD1
cdr3_aa: CASSWDREYGYTF
cdr3_nt: TGTGCCAGCAGTTGGGACAGGGAATATGGCTACACCTTC

clone_size: .
j_call: TRBJ2-1
v_call: TRBV9
d_call: .
cdr3_aa: CASSASVERGRRGEQFF
cdr3_nt: TGTGCCAGCAGCGCCTCCGTGGAACGGGGGAGACGGGGTGAGCAGTTCTTC

clone_size: .
j_call: TRBJ1-1
v_call: TRBV18
d_call: .
cdr3_aa: CASSRTGKASTEAFF
cdr3_nt: TGTGCCAGCTCACGAACAGGGAAGGCGTCGACTGAAGCTTTCTTT

clone_size: .
j_call: TRBJ1-5
v_call: TRBV28
d_call: TRBD1
cdr3_aa: CASSDRGLSNQPQHF
cdr3_nt: TGTGCCAGCAGTGACAGGGGGCTTAGCAATCAGCCCCAGCATTTT

clone_size: .
j_call: TRBJ2-2
v_call: TRBV7-2
d_call: .
cdr3_aa: CASSFTRFTGELFF
cdr3_nt: TGTGCCAGCAGCTTTACTAGATTCACCGGGGAGCTGTTTTTT

clone_size: .
j_call: TRBJ2-7
v_call: TRBV30
d_call: TRBD1
cdr3_aa: CACPRTGSSYEQYF
cdr3_nt: TGTGCCTGCCCGAGGACAGGGTCATCCTACGAGCAGTACTTC

clone_size: once
j_call: TRBJ2-3
v_call: TRBV18
d_call: TRBD1
cdr3_aa: CASSKDRVTDTQYF
cdr3_nt: TGTGCCAGCTCAAAAGACAGGGTCACAGATACGCAGTATTTT

clone_size: .
j_call: TRBJ1-1
v_call: TRBV7-2
d_call: .
cdr3_aa: CASSSPRWGDEAFF
cdr3_nt: TGTGCCAGCAGCTCCCCCCGGTGGGGAGATGAAGCTTTCTTT